These 9 T cell receptor beta chains originate from one sample sequenced in a study of cytomegalovirus exposure and HLA in healthy donors. Researchers ran the PCR with 60 Vbeta and 13 Jbeta primers. Assay: immunoSEQ multiplex PCR; the TCRdb copy retains only in-frame clones and omits some. The sample gives under 150,000 clones, 60% to 85% of which show up once; roughly 2.8% is in the top ten. The sequencing sample was made of PBMCs. The receptors stem from a male donor in good health and CMV-seronegative.

The V call is TRBV5-4, the J call TRBJ2-2; 12 nucleotides align to TRBD2. CDR3 length: 15 amino acids. The germline CDR1 and CDR2 sequences are SGHNT and YYREEE (reference sequence). V shed 5 bases and J 10 bases; nucleotides not matched to a gene: 9. CDR3 DNA sequence: TGTGCCAGCAGGCCCGGGACTAGCGGGTTTGAGGAGCTGTTTTTT. Amino acid sequence: CASRPGTSGFEELFF.

The chain links TRBV6-5 to TRBJ1-5; D unresolved. This CDR3 contains 15 residues. The germline V and J ends were trimmed by 0 bases and 2 bases, with 8 bases remaining between them. Germline CDR1 is MNHEY and CDR2 is SVGAGI. The CDR3 region is CASSYSGGGNQPQHF. In DNA form, the CDR3 reads TGTGCCAGCAGTTACTCCGGCGGGGGCAATCAGCCCCAGCATTTT.

This clone was picked up one time. The genes are TRBV6-5 and TRBJ2-1, with 8 bases lining up with TRBD2. V trimming: 5 bases; J trimming: 2 bases; junction bases outside the gene matches: 5. Germline CDR1 and CDR2: MNHEY and SVGAGI. The CDR3 contains 15 residues. The DNA of the CDR3 is TGTGCCAGCAGTACTGGACTAGCACCCTACAATGAGCAGTTCTTC. This sequence encodes CASSTGLAPYNEQFF.

This chain joins TRBV7-9 and TRBJ2-7; D is possibly TRBD1 (6 bases). Germline lookup yields CDR1 SEHNR and CDR2 FQNEAQ (reference sequence). The CDR3 extends over 16 amino acids. V was shortened by 1 base and J by 7 bases, with 20 bases between the two germline ends. The CDR3: CASSLGFGEGGREQYF. The CDR3 coding sequence is TGTGCCAGCAGCTTAGGATTTGGGGAAGGGGGTCGGGAGCAGTACTTC. Using reference TRBV7-9 and TRBJ2-7 for the parts outside the CDR3, the full variable domain is DTGVSQNPRHKITKRGQNVTFRCDPISEHNRLYWYRQTLGQGPEFLTYFQNEAQLEKSRLLSDRFSAERPKGSFSTLEIQRTEQGDSAMYLCASSLGFGEGGREQYFGPGTRLTVT.

The chain links TRBV11-2 to TRBJ2-2; possible D gene TRBD2, 6 bases. The germline gives CDR1 SGHAT, CDR2 FQNNGV. V lost 5 bases to trimming and J lost 2 bases, with 15 bases between them. This CDR3 is built from 16 residues. CDR3 amino acids: CASSPLWGVNTGELFF. The CDR3, as DNA: TGTGCCAGCAGCCCATTGTGGGGGGTAAACACCGGGGAGCTGTTTTTT.

The V call is TRBV13, the J call TRBJ1-4; tentative D call: TRBD1 (5 bases). In germline, CDR1 is PRHDT, CDR2 FYEKMQ (reference sequence). The CDR3 consists of 15 residues. V was trimmed by 3 bases and J by 4 bases, leaving 12 bases between them. CDR3 protein: CASSFGGESNEKLFF. Here the CDR3 DNA reads TGTGCCAGCAGCTTTGGAGGGGAGAGTAATGAAAAACTGTTTTTT. Supplemented by reference TRBV13 and TRBJ1-4, the full variable domain reads AAGVIQSPRHLIKEKRETATLKCYPIPRHDTVYWYQQGPGQDPQFLISFYEKMQSDKGSIPDRFSAQQFSDYHSELNMSSLELGDSALYFCASSFGGESNEKLFFGSGTQLSVL.

V is TRBV6-5 and J is TRBJ1-3; D call uncertain. The CDR3 runs to 15 residues. V was trimmed by 6 bases and J by 0 bases, leaving 12 bases between them. Germline V gives CDR1 MNHEY, CDR2 SVGAGI. CDR3 nucleotide sequence: TGTGCCAGCAGCTCGCCTTCACACTCTGGAAACACCATATATTTT. It translates to CASSSPSHSGNTIYF.

This chain uses TRBV19 with TRBJ2-7, with D uncertain. The CDR3 loop spans 13 amino acids. Germline V CDR1 and CDR2: LNHDA, SQIVND (reference sequence). V was shortened by 6 bases and J by 5 bases, with 14 bases between the two germline ends. The CDR3 region has the DNA TGTGCCAGTAGGAGTCGGGTGAAGAACGAGCAGTACTTC. Its protein is CASRSRVKNEQYF.

This chain uses TRBV19 with TRBJ1-3, with D maybe TRBD1 (6 bases). Germline loops: CDR1 LNHDA, CDR2 SQIVND (reference sequence). Trimming left V 3 bases short and J 4 bases short, with 13 bases between. This CDR3 has 15 amino acids. This CDR3 reads CASSIVPGVGNTIYF. CDR3 bases: TGTGCCAGTAGTATCGTTCCAGGGGTCGGAAACACCATATATTTT.